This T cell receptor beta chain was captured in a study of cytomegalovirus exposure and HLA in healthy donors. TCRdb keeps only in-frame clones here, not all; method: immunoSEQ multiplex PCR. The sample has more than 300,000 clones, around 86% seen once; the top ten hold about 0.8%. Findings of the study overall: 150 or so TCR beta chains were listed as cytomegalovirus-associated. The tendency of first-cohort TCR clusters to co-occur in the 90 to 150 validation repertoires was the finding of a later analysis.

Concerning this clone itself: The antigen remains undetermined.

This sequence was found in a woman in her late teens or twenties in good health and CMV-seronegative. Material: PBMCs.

The CDR3 DNA sequence: TGCGCCAGCAGCCGGTCCCTGATCACAGGGGGAAGCTATGGCTACACCTTC. Its translation: CASSRSLITGGSYGYTF. The chain couples TRBV5-1 to TRBJ1-2, with 8 nucleotides matching TRBD1. The CDR3 is 17 amino acids. From germline, CDR1 is SGHRS and CDR2 YFSETQ. V shed 4 bases and J 4 bases; nucleotides not matched to a gene: 15.